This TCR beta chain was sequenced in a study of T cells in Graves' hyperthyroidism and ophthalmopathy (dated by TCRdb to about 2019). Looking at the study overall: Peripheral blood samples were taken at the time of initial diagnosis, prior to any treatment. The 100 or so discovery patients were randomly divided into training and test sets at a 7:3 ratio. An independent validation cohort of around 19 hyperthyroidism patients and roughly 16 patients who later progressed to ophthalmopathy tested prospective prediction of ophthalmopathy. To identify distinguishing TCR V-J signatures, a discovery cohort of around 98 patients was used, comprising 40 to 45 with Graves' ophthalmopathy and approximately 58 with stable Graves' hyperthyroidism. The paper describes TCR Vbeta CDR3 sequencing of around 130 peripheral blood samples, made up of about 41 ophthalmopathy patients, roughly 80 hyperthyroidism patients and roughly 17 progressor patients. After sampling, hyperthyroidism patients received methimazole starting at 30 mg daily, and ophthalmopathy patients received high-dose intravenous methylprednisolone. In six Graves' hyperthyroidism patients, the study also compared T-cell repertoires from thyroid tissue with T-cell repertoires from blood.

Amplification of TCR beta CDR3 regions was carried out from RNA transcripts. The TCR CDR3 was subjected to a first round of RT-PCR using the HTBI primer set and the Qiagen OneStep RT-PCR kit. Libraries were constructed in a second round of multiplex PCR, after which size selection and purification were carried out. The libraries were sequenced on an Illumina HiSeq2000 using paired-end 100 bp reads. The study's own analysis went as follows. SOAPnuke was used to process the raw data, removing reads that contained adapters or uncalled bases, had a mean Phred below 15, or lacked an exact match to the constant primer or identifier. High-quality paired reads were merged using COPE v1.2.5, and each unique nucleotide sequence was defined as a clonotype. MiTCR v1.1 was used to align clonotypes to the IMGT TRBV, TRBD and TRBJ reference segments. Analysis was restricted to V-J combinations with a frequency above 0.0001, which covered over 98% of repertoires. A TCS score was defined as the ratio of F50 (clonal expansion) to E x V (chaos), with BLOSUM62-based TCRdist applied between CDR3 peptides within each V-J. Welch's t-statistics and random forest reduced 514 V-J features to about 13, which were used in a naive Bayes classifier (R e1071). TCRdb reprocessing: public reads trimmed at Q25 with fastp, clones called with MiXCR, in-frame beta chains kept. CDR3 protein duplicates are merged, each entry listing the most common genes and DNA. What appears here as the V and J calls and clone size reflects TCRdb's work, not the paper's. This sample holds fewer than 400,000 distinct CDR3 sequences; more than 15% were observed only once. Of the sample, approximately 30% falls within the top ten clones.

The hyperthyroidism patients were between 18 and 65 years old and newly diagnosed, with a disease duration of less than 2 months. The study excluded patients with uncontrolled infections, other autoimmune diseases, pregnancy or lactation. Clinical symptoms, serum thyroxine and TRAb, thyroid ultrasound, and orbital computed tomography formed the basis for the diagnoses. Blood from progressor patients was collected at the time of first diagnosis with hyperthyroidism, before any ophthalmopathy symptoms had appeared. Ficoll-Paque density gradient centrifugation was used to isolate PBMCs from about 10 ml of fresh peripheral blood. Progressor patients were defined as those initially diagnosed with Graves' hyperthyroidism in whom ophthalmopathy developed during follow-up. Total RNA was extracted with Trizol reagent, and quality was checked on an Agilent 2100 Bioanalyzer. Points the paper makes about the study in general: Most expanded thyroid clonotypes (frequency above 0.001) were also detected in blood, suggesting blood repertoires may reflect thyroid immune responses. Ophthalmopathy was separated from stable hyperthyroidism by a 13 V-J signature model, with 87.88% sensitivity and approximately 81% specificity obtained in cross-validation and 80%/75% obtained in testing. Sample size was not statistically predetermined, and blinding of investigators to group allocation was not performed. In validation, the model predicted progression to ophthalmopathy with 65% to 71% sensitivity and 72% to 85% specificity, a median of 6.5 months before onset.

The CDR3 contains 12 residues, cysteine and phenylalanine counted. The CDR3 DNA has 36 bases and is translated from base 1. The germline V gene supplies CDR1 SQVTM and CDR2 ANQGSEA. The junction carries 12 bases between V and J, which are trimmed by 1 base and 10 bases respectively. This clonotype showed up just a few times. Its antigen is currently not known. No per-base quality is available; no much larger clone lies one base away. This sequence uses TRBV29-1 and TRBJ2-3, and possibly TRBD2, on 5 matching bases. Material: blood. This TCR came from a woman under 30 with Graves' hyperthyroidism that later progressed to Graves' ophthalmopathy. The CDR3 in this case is CSVEGRGIAQYF. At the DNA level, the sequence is TGCAGCGTTGAAGGCCGAGGGATTGCGCAGTATTTT.